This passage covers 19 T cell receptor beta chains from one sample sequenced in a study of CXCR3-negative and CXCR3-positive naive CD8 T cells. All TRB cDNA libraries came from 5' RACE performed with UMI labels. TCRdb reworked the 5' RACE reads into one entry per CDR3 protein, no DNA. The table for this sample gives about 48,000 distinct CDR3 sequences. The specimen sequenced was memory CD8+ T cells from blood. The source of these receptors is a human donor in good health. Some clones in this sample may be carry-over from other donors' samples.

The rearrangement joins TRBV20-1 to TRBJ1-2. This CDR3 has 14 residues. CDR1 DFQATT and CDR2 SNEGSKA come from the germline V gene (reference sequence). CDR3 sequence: CSARVGDLDYGYTF.

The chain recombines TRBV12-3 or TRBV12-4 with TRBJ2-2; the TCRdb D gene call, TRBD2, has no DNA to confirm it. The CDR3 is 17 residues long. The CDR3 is CASRPDWRDGATGELFF.

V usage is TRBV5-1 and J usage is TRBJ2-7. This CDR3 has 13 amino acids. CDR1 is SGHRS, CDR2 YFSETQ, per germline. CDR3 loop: CASSSGRNYEQYF.

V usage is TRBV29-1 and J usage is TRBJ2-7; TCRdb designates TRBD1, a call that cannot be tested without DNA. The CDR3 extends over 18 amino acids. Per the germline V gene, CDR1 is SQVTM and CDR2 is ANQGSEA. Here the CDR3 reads CSVGSAAGQVGHSYEQYF.

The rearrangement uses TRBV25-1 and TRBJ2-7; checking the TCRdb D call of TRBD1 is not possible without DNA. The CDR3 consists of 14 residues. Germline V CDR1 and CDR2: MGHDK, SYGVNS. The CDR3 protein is CASSRGEEAHEQYF.

The CDR3 loop reads CASSEGLGPSNEQFF. The genes are TRBV2 and TRBJ2-1; without DNA, the TCRdb call of TRBD1 cannot be checked. The length of the CDR3 is 15 residues. Germline V gene lookup returns CDR1 SNHLY and CDR2 FYNNEI.

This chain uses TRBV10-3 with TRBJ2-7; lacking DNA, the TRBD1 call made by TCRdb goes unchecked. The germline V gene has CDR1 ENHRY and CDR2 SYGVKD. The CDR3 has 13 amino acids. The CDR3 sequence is CAINPDGAYEQYF.

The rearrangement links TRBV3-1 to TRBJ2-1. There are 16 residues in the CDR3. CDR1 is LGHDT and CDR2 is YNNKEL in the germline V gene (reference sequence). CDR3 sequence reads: CASSQDDWSSYNEQFF.

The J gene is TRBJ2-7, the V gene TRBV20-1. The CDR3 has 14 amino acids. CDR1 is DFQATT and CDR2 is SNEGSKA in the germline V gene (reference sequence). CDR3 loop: CSARGLGGSYEQYF.

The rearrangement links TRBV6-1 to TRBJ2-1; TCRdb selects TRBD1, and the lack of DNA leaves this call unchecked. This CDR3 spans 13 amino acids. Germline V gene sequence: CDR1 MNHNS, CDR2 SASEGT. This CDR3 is CASRGAGSNEQFF.

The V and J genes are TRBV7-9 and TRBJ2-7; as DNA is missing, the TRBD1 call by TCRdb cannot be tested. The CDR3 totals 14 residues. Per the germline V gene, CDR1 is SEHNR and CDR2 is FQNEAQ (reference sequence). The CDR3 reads CASSIGTGDYEQYF.

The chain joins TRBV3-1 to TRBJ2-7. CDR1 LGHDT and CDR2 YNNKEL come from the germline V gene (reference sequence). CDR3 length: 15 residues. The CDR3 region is CASSQVRMNSYEQYF.

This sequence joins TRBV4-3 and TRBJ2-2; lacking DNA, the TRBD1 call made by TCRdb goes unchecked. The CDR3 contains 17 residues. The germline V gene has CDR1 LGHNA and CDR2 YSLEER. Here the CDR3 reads CASSYSGQGDGTGELFF.

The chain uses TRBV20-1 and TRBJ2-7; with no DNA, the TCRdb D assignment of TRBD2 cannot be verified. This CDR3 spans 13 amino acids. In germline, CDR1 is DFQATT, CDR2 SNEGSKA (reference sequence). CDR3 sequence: CSARDRGFYEQYF.

This CDR3 reads CASSYRAAYNEQFF. The V and J genes are TRBV6-5 and TRBJ2-1; the TCRdb D gene call, TRBD2, has no DNA to confirm it. Germline CDR1 is MNHEY and CDR2 is SVGAGI. The CDR3 runs 14 residues.

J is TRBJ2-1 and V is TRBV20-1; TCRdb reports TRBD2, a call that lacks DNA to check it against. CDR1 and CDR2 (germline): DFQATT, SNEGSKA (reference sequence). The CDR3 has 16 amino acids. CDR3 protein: CSAREGSGRDNNEQFF.

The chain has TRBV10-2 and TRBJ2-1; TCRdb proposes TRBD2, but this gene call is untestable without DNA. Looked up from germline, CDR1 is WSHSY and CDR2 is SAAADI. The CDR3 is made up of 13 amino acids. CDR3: CASSDVARVEQFF.

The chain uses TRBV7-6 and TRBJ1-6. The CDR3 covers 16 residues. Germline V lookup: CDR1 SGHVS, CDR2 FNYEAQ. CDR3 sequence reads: CASSLAPISQDSPLHF.

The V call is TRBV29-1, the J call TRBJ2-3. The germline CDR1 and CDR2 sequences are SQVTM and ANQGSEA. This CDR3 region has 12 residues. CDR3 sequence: CSVADFTDTQYF.